Following are 4 T cell receptor beta chains from one sample sequenced in a study of shared clonotypes between healthy human individuals. The assay was immunoSEQ multiplex PCR, and TCRdb's table has in-frame clones only and misses some. The sample has about a million clones, 60% to 80% seen once. The material sequenced was memory CD4+ T cells from PBMCs. Described subset: CD45RA-negative fraction. These receptors originate from a man between 18 and 29 years old in good health. Some clones in this sample may be carry-over from other donors' samples.

The chain links TRBV9 to TRBJ2-3; 7 bases match TRBD2. This CDR3 region has 16 residues. From germline, CDR1 is SGDLS and CDR2 YYNGEE. With 0 bases clipped from V and 4 bases from J, the junction kept 8 bases outside the gene matches. The chain's CDR3 is CASSVGLAETSDTQYF. DNA for the CDR3: TGTGCCAGCAGCGTAGGGCTAGCGGAGACCTCAGATACGCAGTATTTT.

As for this clone: The junction does not match germline at one end; this may be a read error. The sample contains more than one DNA sequence encoding this CDR3. The DNA of the CDR3 is TGTGCCAGCAGCCTGGACACCGAAGCTTTCTTT. Translating gives CASSLDTEAFF. The chain recombines TRBV7-8 with TRBJ1-1; possibly TRBD1 for D (5 bases). The CDR3 consists of 11 residues. Germline V CDR1 and CDR2: SGHVS, FQNEAQ.

With regard to this clone: A far larger clone is one nucleotide away, so this likely arose from a read error. The V call is TRBV29-1, the J call TRBJ1-2; D unclear. Deletions cut 7 bases from V and 2 bases from J, with 8 bases between. The germline V gene has CDR1 SQVTM and CDR2 ANQGSEA. This CDR3 contains 11 residues. CDR3 nucleotide sequence: TGCAGCGAGACCTCAAACTATGGCTACACCTTC. Translating gives CSETSNYGYTF.

The CDR3 sequence is CASSRGGATDEKLFF. CDR3 in DNA: TGCGCCAGCAGCCGCGGAGGGGCTACCGACGAAAAACTGTTTTTT. The genes are TRBV4-1 and TRBJ1-4, with a tentative D call TRBD1 (5 bases). This CDR3 is built from 15 residues. Germline loops: CDR1 MGHRA, CDR2 YSYEKL. The V and J ends lost 4 bases and 8 bases respectively, with 17 bases between them.